This T cell receptor beta chain appears in the sequencing data of a study of T cells in Graves' hyperthyroidism and ophthalmopathy. Points from the study as a whole: Among thyroid clonotypes expanded above 0.001, most also appeared in blood. Ophthalmopathy could be told apart from stable hyperthyroidism with a 13 V-J model.

Turning to this clonotype: Its antigen is not known. A much more abundant neighbour one base away suggests this may be a read error.

The germline V gene has CDR1 MDHEN and CDR2 SYDVKM. The CDR3 has 15 residues. V was cut by 3 bases and J by 7 bases, with 15 bases left in between. Researchers took RNA transcripts and amplified the TCR beta CDR3 regions from them. Initially, a first-round RT-PCR of the TCR CDR3 employed the HTBI primer set. From the multiplex PCR reads, TCRdb called clonotypes with MiXCR, one entry per CDR3 protein. The sample includes more than 550,000 distinct CDR3 sequences, around a sixth of them seen just once. Sequenced input: blood. This receptor was identified in a man aged 50 or older with Graves' hyperthyroidism. The rearrangement links TRBV28 to TRBJ1-4, with D possibly TRBD1 on 6 matching bases. CDR3 coding DNA: TGTGCCAGCAGTTTTCATAGCGAGGGGGGTGAAAAACTGTTTTTT. This encodes CASSFHSEGGEKLFF.